The sequence of this T cell receptor beta chain was determined in a study of beta chain features in type 1 diabetes. Turning to the study itself: Healthy donors, compared against patients, showed similar age, gender and cell yields. Whole-study findings and limits: The question left open here concerned HLA type influencing TCRB rearrangement. TCRB CDR3s from Type 1 diabetes patients were moderately but significantly shorter in all four CD4+ subsets.

Sorted cells reached over 95% purity in every population. The entirety of the isolated RNA underwent reverse transcription, so expressed TCRB transcripts were sequenced. Some clones are missing from TCRdb's copy, which holds only in-frame ones; the method was immunoSEQ multiplex PCR. The sample yields 300,000 to 350,000 clones, around 8.5% seen once. V lost 8 bases, J lost 3 bases, and 8 bases lay in between. In germline, CDR1 is SGHNT, CDR2 YENEEA. There are 12 residues in the CDR3. This clone was counted a few times. The antigen remains undetermined. The chain joins TRBV11-3 to TRBJ1-3; no firm D call. This TCR was sampled from a man between 25 and 39 years old with type 1 diabetes. Specimen: central memory CD4+ T cells from blood. In DNA form, the CDR3 reads TGTGCCAGCTCGGGAGATGGAAACACCATATATTTT. Protein sequence: CASSGDGNTIYF.